This T cell receptor beta chain was found in a study of post-analysis software for immune sequencing data. Findings and limits, study-wide: Roughly 5 TRBV segments occurring more often in patients than controls included TRBV5-6, TRBV5-1 and TRBV20-1.

Researchers reported that TCR beta cDNA libraries carried unique molecular identifiers. TCRdb analysed the PCR reads with MiXCR anew, one entry per CDR3 protein. The table has hundreds of thousands of distinct CDR3 sequences, approximately 30% seen once. This clonotype was found a few times. Antigen: not known. The CDR3 spans 16 residues. Per the germline V gene, CDR1 is MDHEN and CDR2 is SYDVKM. Trimming cost V 3 bases and J 0 bases, with 9 bases left between them. The TCR sequence derives from a girl aged 10-17 years with multiple sclerosis. This chain links TRBV28 with TRBJ1-6; D is perhaps TRBD1 (5 bases). Sequencing was performed on blood. CDR3 sequence: CASSLAGLSYNSPLHF. CDR3 DNA sequence: TGTGCCAGCAGTTTGGCAGGGCTCTCCTATAATTCACCCCTCCACTTT.